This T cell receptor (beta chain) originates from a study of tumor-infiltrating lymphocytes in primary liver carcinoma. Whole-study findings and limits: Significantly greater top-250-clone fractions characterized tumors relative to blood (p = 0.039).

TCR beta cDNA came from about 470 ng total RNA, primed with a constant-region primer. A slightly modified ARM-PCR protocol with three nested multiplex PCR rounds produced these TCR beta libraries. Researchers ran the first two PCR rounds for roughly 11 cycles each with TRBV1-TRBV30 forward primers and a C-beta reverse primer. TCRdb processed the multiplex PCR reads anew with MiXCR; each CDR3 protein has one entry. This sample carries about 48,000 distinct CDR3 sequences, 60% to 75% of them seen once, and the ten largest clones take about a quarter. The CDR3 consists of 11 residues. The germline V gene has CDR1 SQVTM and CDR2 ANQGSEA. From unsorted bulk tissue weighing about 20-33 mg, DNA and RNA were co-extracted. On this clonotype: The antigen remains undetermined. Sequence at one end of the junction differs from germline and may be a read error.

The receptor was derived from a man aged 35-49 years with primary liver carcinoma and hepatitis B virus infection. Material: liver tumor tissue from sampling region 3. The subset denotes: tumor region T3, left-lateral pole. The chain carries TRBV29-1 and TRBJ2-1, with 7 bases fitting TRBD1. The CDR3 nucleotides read TGCAGCGCCCCCTCAGGGGGTCAGCAGTCCTTC. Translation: CSAPSGGQQSF.